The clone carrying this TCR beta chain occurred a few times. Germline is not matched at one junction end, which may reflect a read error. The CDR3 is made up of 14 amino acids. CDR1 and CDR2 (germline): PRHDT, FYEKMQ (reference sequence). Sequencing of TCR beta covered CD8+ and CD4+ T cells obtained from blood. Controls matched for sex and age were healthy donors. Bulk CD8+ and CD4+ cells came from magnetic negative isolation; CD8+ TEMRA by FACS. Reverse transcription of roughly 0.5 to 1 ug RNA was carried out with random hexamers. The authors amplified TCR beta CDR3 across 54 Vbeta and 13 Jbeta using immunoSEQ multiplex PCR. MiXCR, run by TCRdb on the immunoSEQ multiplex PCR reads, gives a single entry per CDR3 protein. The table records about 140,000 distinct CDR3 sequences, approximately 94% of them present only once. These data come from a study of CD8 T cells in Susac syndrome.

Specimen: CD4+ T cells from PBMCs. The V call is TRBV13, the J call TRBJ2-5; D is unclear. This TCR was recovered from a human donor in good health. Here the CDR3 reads CASSLAAVQETQYF. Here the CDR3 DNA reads TGTGCCAGCAGCTTAGCTGCGGTCCAAGAGACTCAGTACTTC.